Reported below is one T cell receptor beta chain. Its antigen remains unknown. Use of 60 Vbeta and 13 Jbeta primers characterized the PCR. Clones were sequenced by immunoSEQ multiplex PCR, and TCRdb holds only the in-frame ones, with some missing. The sample records 60,000 or so clones, about 75% being singletons. The record originates from a study of cytomegalovirus exposure and HLA in healthy donors. Study results and caveats: As confirmed in vitro, three CMV-associated chains were specific for CMV antigens. Most TCR sequences were rare, but some public TCRs occurred in many donors. The authors enumerated under 200 TCR beta chains as linked to cytomegalovirus.

With 8 bases removed from V and 4 bases from J, the gap between germline ends came to 11 bases. Germline CDR1 reads MNHEY; CDR2 reads SVGAGI. The CDR3 runs 13 residues. The source of this sequence is a woman between 35 and 50 years old in good health and CMV-seropositive. The sequenced sample consisted of PBMCs. J is TRBJ2-2 and V is TRBV6-5, with D possibly matching TRBD2 (6 bases). The CDR3 nucleotides read TGTGCCAGCCTTAGCGGAATCACCGGGGAGCTGTTTTTT. Translating it yields CASLSGITGELFF.